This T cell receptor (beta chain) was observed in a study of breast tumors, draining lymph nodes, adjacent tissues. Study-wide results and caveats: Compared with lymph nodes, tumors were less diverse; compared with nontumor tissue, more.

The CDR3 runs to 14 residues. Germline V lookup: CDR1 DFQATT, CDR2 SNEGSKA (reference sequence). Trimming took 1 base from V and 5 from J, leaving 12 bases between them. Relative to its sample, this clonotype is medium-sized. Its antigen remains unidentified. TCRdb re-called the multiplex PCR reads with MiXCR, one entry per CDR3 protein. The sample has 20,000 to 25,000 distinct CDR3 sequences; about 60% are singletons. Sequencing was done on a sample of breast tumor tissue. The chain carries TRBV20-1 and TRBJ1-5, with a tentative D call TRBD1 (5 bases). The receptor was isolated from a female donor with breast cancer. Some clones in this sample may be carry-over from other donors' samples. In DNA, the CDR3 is TGCAGTGCTAGAGGGGGCGCCAGTCATCAGCCCCAGCATTTT. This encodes CSARGGASHQPQHF.